This T cell receptor beta chain was sequenced in a study of blood T cell repertoires in COVID-19. Looking at the study overall: COVID-19 samples, acute and convalescent, were from the United States, Italy and Spain. The analysed material was cDNA or gDNA that came from T cells, B-cell-depleted T cells, or PBMCs.

This CDR3 spans 15 amino acids. The V segment lost 2 bases and the J segment 4 bases; nucleotides outside the gene matches: 6. Per germline, CDR1 SGDLS and CDR2 YYNGEE. The assay was immunoSEQ multiplex PCR, and TCRdb's table has in-frame clones only and misses some. Altogether over 150,000 clones are present, approximately 88% being singletons, with the ten largest covering over 6.5%. Sequencing input: peripheral blood. The gene calls are TRBV9 and TRBJ2-3; 8 nucleotides align to TRBD1. This sequence originates from a woman aged 40 to 49 with COVID-19, enrolled during active disease. The CDR3: CASSVPTGVADTQYF. CDR3 in DNA: TGTGCCAGCAGCGTTCCGACAGGGGTAGCAGATACGCAGTATTTT. Filled out from reference TRBV9 and TRBJ2-3, the complete variable domain reads DSGVTQTPKHLITATGQRVTLRCSPRSGDLSVYWYQQSLDQGLQFLIQYYNGEERAKGNILERFSAQQFPDLHSELNLSSLELGDSALYFCASSVPTGVADTQYFGPGTRLTVL.